This TCR beta chain came from a study of blood T cell repertoires in COVID-19. On the study more broadly: Donors in Cohort 3 who had recovered were those with two negative PCRs, healthcare professional clearance, or resolution of their symptoms. Collection of acute and convalescent COVID-19 samples took place in the United States, Italy and Spain.

Original processing methods: Amplification from reference gene primers served as the basis for estimated nucleated cell counts. Sequenced by immunoSEQ multiplex PCR; TCRdb stores in-frame clones only, minus some. Clone size and the V and J calls come from that table; the DNA yielded D and trimming. The data show 210,000 or so clones, roughly nine tenths seen once. This clonotype was obtained from a woman between 45 and 65 years old in a cohort exposed to, infected with or recovered from COVID-19 (not recorded which). What was sequenced was PBMCs or T cells enriched from blood (not recorded which).

The DNA for the CDR3 is TGCGCCAGCAGCTTGGGCACAGGGACATTGAGTGAAAAACTGTTTTTT. Amino acid sequence: CASSLGTGTLSEKLFF. The chain is built from TRBV5-1 and TRBJ1-4, with D perhaps TRBD1 (6 bases). The V end was cut by 0 bases, the J end by 7 bases, with 16 bases between. Germline lookup yields CDR1 SGHRS and CDR2 YFSETQ. This CDR3 has 16 amino acids.